These 10 T cell receptor beta chains originate from one sample sequenced in a study of regulatory T cells in long-lasting Graves disease. In building TCR beta libraries, iRepertoire HTBI primers were used together with Arm-PCR of CDR3 regions. Each CDR3 protein gets one entry after TCRdb re-called the multiplex PCR reads with MiXCR. The sample lists about 220,000 distinct CDR3 sequences; 15% to 20% were seen once. Noted time point: newly diagnosed GD, antithyroid drugs for less than 3 months. The TCR library was made from RNA extracted from PBMCs. This specimen was peripheral blood mononuclear cells (PBMCs), taken at new diagnosis, from a patient treated with antithyroid drugs. These receptors originate from a female donor with Graves disease.

Comments on this clonotype: This may come from a read error, since a much larger clone is one base off. The chain recombines TRBV11-2 with TRBJ1-6, with D tentatively TRBD1 (6 bases). V shed 0 bases and J shed 9 bases, with 18 bases lying between them. The CDR3 totals 17 residues. Germline CDR1 reads SGHAT; CDR2 reads FQNNGV. The CDR3 sequence: CASSLDRSAKGGSPLHF. CDR3 sequence (DNA): TGTGCCAGCAGCTTAGATCGATCGGCCAAGGGGGGTTCACCCCTCCACTTT.

This clonotype was seen ten or more times. The chain couples TRBV7-9 to TRBJ1-2, with 7 positions matching TRBD1. Germline V gene data show CDR1 as SEHNR and CDR2 as FQNEAQ (reference sequence). V was pared by 9 bases and J by 4 bases, with 11 bases of the junction left unmatched. The CDR3 totals 14 residues. The CDR3, as DNA: TGTGCCAGTCGAGCTGTCCGGGACAGCTATGGCTACACCTTC. Its protein product is CASRAVRDSYGYTF.

This clonotype showed up many times. The chain combines TRBV7-2 with TRBJ2-3; D unclear. V gave up 4 bases and J gave up 2 bases, with 4 bases separating them. The CDR3 has 12 amino acids. CDR1 SGHTA and CDR2 FQGNSA come from the germline V gene. CDR3 amino acids: CASSSNTDTQYF. Written as DNA, the CDR3 is TGTGCCAGCAGCTCAAACACAGATACGCAGTATTTT.

The chain has TRBV11-3 and TRBJ2-1; tentatively, D is TRBD1 (6 bases). Germline CDR1 is SGHNT and CDR2 is YENEEA. V was shortened by 5 bases and J by 11 bases, with 19 bases between the two germline ends. CDR3 length: 14 amino acids. This CDR3 reads CASSLGAGAGKQFF. DNA for the CDR3: TGTGCCAGCAGCCTTGGGGCAGGGGCAGGTAAGCAGTTCTTC.

This clonotype has ten or more counts. This chain connects TRBV9 to TRBJ2-7, with 7 nucleotides matching TRBD1. Germline V gene lookup returns CDR1 SGDLS and CDR2 YYNGEE. V gave up 0 bases and J gave up 3 bases; unmatched junction bases: 12. The CDR3 runs 17 residues. This CDR3 is CASSVGDTGVRSYEQYF. The CDR3 coding sequence is TGTGCCAGCAGCGTAGGAGACACAGGGGTGAGGAGCTACGAGCAGTACTTC.

The rearrangement joins TRBV19 to TRBJ2-1; D gene ambiguous. Germline CDR1 is LNHDA and CDR2 is SQIVND (reference sequence). The CDR3 spans 13 residues. Trimming took 2 bases from V and 1 from J, leaving 3 bases between them. CDR3 protein: CASSISSYNEQFF. CDR3 in DNA: TGTGCCAGTAGTATAAGTTCCTACAATGAGCAGTTCTTC.

This clonotype was picked up many times. V and J are TRBV6-1 and TRBJ1-6; 8 positions agree with TRBD1. Looked up from germline, CDR1 is MNHNS and CDR2 is SASEGT. Germline trimming cut 6 bases from V and 5 bases from J; bases unmatched to any gene: 6. This CDR3 spans 15 amino acids. CDR3 bases: TGTGCCAGCAGCCTCACGGGACAGGATAATTCACCCCTCCACTTT. Amino acid sequence: CASSLTGQDNSPLHF.

The chain combines TRBV7-3 with TRBJ2-5; 7 positions agree with TRBD2. CDR3 size: 13 residues. J gave up 5 bases and V 3 bases, and 3 bases lay outside the gene matches. CDR1 and CDR2 from the germline V gene are SGHTA and FQGTGA. The CDR3 bases are TGTGCCAGCAGCTTTGGGCGGGAGGAGACCCAGTACTTC. Protein sequence: CASSFGREETQYF.

This clonotype was detected ten times or more. V usage is TRBV11-2 and J usage is TRBJ2-2; D unclear. Germline V gives CDR1 SGHAT, CDR2 FQNNGV. This CDR3 comprises 16 residues. Between the trimmed V and J ends, which lost 1 base and 5 bases, there was a span of 14 bases. The CDR3 protein is CASSLGEAPVTGELFF. The CDR3, as DNA: TGTGCCAGCAGCTTAGGTGAAGCGCCAGTAACCGGGGAGCTGTTTTTT.

This clonotype was detected ten times or more. The chain uses TRBV20-1 and TRBJ2-3, with TRBD2 matching over 7 bases. The CDR3 is 15 residues long. Germline CDR1 DFQATT, CDR2 SNEGSKA (reference sequence). V was pared by 2 bases and J by 2 bases, with 7 bases of the junction left unmatched. CDR3 sequence: CSARPQRGPTDTQYF. CDR3 bases: TGCAGTGCTAGACCCCAGCGGGGCCCCACAGATACGCAGTATTTT.